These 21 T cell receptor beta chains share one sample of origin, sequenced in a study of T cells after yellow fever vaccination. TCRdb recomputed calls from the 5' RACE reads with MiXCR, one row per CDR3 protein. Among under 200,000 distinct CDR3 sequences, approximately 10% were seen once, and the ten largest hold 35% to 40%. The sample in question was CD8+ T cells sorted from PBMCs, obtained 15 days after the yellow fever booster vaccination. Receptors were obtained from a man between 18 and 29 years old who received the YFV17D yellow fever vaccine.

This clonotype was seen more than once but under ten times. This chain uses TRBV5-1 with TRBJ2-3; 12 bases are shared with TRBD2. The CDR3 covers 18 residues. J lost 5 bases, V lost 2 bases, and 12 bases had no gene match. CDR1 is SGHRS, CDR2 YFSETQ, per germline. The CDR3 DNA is TGCGCCAGCAGCTTTGGGATCGCTAGCGGGGGGGCCGAAGATACGCAGTATTTT. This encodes CASSFGIASGGAEDTQYF.

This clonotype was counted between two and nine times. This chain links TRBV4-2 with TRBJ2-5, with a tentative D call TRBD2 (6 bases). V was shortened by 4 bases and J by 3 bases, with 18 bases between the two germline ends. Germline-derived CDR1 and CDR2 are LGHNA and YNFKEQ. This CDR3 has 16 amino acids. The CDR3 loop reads CASSRGEAHFEETQYF. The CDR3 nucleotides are TGTGCCAGCAGCCGAGGGGAGGCCCACTTCGAAGAGACCCAGTACTTC.

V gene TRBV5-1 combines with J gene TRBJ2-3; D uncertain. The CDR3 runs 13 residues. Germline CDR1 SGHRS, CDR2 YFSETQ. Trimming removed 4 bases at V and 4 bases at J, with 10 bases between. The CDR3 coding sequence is TGCGCCAGCAGCCCCCCTATGCCAGATACGCAGTATTTT. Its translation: CASSPPMPDTQYF.

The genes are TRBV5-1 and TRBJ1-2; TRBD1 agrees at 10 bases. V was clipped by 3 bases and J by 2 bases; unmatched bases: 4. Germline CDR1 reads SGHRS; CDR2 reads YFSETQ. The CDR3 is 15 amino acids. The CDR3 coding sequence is TGCGCCAGCAGCTCACCGGGACAGGGGAACTATGGCTACACCTTC. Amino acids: CASSSPGQGNYGYTF.

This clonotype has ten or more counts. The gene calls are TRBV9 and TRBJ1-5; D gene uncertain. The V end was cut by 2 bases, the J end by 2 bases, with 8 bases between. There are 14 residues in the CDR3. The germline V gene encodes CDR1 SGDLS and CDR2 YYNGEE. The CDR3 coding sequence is TGTGCCAGCAGCGTCGGCATGGGCAATCAGCCCCAGCATTTT. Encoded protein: CASSVGMGNQPQHF. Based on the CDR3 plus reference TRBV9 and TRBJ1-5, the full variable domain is DSGVTQTPKHLITATGQRVTLRCSPRSGDLSVYWYQQSLDQGLQFLIQYYNGEERAKGNILERFSAQQFPDLHSELNLSSLELGDSALYFCASSVGMGNQPQHFGDGTRLSIL.

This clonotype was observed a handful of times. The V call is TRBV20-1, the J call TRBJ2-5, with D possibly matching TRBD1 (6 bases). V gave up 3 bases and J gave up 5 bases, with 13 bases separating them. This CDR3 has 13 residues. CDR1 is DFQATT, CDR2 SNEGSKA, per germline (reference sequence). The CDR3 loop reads CSASIRGRETQYF. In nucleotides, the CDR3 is TGCAGTGCTAGCATCAGGGGCCGTGAGACCCAGTACTTC.

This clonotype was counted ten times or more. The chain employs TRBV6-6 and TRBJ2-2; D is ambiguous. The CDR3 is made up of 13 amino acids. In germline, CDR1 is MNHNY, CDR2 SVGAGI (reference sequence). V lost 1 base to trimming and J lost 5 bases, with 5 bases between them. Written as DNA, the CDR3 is TGTGCCAGCAGTTACTTCGCAACCGGGGAGCTGTTTTTT. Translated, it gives CASSYFATGELFF.

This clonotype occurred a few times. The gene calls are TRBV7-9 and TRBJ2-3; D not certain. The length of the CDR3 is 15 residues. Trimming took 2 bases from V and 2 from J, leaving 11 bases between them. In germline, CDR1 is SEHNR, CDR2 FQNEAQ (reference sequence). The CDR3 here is CASSLFVGTTDTQYF. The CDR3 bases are TGTGCCAGCAGCTTATTTGTCGGAACCACAGATACGCAGTATTTT.

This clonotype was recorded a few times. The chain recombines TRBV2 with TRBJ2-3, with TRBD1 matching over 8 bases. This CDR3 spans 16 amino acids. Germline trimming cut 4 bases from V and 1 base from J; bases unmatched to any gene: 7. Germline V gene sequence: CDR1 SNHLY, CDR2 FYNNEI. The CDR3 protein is CASSGTGGSRTDTQYF. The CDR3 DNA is TGTGCCAGCAGTGGAACAGGGGGTTCGCGCACAGATACGCAGTATTTT.

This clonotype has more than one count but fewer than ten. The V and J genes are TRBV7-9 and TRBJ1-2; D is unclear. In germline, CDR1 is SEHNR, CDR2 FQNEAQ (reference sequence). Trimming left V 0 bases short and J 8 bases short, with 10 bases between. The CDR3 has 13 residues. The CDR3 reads CASSLAGWEGYTF. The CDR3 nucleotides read TGTGCCAGCAGCTTAGCCGGCTGGGAGGGCTACACCTTC.

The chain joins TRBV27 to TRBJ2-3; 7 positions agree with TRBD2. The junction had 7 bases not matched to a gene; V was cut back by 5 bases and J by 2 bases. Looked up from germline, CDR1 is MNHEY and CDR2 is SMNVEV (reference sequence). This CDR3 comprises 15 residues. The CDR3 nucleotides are TGTGCCAGCAGTAGGCCTAGCGGACCCACAGATACGCAGTATTTT. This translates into CASSRPSGPTDTQYF.

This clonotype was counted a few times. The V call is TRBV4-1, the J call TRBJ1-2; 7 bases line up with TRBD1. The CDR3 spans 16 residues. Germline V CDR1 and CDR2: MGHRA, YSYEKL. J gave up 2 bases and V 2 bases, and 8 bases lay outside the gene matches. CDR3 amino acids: CASSQIRGGANYGYTF. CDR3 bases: TGCGCCAGCAGCCAAATCAGGGGGGGGGCGAACTATGGCTACACCTTC.

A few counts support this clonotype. This CDR3 reads CASSQDSLAGGNEQFF. The CDR3 coding sequence is TGTGCCAGCAGCCAAGATTCACTAGCGGGGGGCAATGAGCAGTTCTTC. The chain recombines TRBV4-2 with TRBJ2-1; 12 bases match TRBD2. Germline V gene lookup returns CDR1 LGHNA and CDR2 YNFKEQ. With 0 bases clipped from V and 6 bases from J, the junction kept 3 bases outside the gene matches. This CDR3 is 16 amino acids long.

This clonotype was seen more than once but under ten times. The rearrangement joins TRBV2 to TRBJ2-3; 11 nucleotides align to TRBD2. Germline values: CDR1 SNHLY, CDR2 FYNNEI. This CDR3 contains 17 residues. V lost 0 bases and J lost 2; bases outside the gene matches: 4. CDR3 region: CASSEALAGGHTDTQYF. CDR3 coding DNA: TGTGCCAGCAGTGAAGCGCTAGCGGGGGGCCACACAGATACGCAGTATTTT.

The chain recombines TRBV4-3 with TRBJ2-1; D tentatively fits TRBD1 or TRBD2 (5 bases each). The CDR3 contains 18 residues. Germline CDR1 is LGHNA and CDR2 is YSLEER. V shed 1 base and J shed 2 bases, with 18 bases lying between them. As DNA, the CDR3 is TGCGCCAGCAGCCAAGTGACTCTAGGGGAGAGTCCCTACAATGAGCAGTTCTTC. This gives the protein CASSQVTLGESPYNEQFF.

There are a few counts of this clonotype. The CDR3 region is CASSRGVLSGGELFF. The CDR3 DNA reads TGCGCCAGCAGCCGCGGGGTTCTCTCGGGCGGGGAGCTGTTTTTT. The rearrangement joins TRBV4-1 to TRBJ2-2, with a weak D call TRBD2 (6 bases). The germline CDR1 and CDR2 sequences are MGHRA and YSYEKL. V gave up 4 bases and J gave up 7 bases, with 16 bases separating them. The CDR3 extends over 15 amino acids.

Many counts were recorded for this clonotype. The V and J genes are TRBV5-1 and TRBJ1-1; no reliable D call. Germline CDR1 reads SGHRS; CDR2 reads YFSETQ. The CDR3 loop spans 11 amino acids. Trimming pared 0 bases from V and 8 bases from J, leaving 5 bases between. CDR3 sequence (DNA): TGCGCCAGCAGCTTGGGAAGGGAAGCTTTCTTT. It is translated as CASSLGREAFF.

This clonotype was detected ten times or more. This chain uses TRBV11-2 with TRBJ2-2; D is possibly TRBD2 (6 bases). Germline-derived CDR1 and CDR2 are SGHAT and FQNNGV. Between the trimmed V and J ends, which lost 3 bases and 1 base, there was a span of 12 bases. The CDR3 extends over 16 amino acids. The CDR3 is CASSFSMGGNTGELFF. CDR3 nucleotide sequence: TGTGCCAGCAGCTTCAGTATGGGGGGGAACACCGGGGAGCTGTTTTTT.

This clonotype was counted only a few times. CDR3 in amino acids: CASSLGWDRDELTKNIQYF. The CDR3, as DNA: TGTGCCAGCAGTTTAGGGTGGGACAGGGACGAATTAACCAAAAACATTCAGTACTTC. V usage is TRBV27 and J usage is TRBJ2-4; 9 bases agree with TRBD1. The CDR3 contains 19 residues. The V segment lost 2 bases and the J segment 2 bases; nucleotides outside the gene matches: 13. In germline, CDR1 is MNHEY, CDR2 SMNVEV (reference sequence).

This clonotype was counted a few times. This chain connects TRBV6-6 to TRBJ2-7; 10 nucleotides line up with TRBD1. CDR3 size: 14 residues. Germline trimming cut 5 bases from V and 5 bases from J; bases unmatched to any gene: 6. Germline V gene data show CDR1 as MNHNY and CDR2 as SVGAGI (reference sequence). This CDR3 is CASSQPGQGHEQYV. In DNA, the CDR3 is TGTGCCAGCAGTCAACCGGGACAGGGGCACGAGCAGTACGTC.

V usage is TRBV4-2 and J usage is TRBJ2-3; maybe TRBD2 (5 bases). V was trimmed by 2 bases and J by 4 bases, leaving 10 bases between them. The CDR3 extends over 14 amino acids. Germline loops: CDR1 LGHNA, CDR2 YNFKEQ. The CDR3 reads CASSQTDGADTQYF. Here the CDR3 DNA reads TGTGCCAGCAGCCAAACGGACGGGGCAGATACGCAGTATTTT.